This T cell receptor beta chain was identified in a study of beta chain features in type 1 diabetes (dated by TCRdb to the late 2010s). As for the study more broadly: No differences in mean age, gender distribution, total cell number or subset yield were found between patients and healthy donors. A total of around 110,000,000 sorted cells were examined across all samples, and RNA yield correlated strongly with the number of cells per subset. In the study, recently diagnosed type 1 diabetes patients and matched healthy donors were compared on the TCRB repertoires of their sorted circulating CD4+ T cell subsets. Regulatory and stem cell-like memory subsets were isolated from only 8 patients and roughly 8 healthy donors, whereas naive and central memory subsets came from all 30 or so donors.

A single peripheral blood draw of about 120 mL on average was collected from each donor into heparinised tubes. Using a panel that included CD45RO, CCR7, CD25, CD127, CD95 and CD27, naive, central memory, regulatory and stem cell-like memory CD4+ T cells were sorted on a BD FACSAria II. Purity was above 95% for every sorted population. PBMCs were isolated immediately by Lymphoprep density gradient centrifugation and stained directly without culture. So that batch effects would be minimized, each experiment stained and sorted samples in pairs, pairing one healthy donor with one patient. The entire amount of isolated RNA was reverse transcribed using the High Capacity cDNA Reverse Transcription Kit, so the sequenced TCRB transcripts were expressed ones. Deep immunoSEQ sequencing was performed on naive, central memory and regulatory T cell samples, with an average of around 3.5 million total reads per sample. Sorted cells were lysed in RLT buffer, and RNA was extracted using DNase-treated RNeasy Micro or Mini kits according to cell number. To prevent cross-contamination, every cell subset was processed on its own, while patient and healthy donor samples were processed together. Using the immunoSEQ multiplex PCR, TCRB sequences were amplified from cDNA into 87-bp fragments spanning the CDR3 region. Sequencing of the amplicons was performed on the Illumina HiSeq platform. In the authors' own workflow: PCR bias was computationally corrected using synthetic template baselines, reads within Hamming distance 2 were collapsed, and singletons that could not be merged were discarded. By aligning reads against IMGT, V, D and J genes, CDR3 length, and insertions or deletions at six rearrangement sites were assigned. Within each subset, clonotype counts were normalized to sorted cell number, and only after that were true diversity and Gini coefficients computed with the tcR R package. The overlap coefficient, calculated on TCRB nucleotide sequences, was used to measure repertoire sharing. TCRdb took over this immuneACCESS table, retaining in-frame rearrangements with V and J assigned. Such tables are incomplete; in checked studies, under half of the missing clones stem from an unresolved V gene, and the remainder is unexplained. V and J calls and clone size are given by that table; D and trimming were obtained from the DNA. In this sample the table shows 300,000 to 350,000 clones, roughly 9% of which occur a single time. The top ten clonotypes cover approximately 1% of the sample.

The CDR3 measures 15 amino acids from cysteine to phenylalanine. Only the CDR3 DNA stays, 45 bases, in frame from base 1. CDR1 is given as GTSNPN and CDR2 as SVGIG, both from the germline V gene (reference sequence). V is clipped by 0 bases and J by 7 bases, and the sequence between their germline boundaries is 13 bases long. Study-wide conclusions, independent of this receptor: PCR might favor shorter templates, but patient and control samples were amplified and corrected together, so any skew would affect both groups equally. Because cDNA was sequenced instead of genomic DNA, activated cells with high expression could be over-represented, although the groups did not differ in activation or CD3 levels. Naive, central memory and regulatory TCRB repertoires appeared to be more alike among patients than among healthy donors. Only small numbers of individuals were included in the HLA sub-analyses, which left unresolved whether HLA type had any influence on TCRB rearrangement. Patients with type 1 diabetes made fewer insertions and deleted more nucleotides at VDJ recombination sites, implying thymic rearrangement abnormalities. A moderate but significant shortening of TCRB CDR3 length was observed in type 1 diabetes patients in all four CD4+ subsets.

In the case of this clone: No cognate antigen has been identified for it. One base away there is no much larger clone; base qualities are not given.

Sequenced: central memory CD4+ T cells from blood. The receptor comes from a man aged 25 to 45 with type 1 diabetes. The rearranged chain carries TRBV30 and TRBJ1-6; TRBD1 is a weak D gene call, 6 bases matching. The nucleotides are TGTGCCTGGAGTGTACTGGGGACAACCAATTCACCCCTCCACTTT. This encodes CAWSVLGTTNSPLHF.